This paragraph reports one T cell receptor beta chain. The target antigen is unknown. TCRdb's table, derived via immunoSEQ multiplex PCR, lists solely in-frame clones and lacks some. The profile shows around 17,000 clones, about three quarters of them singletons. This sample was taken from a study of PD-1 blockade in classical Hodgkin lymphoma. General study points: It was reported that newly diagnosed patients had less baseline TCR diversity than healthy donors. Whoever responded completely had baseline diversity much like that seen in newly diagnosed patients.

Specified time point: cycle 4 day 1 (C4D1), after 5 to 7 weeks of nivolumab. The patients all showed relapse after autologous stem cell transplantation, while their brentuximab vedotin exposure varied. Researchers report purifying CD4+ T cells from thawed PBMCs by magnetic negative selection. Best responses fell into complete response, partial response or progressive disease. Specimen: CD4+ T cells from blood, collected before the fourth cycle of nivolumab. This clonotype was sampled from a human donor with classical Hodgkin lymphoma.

CDR3 nucleotide sequence: TGTGCCAGCAGTTTGGGCTCCACCGGGGAGCTGTTTTTT. Translation gives CASSLGSTGELFF. This chain uses TRBV6-6 with TRBJ2-2; the D is unclear. The CDR3 totals 13 residues. The germline V gene has CDR1 MNHNY and CDR2 SVGAGI (reference sequence). V was shortened by 4 bases and J by 4 bases, with 7 bases between the two germline ends.